Each of the 21 T cell receptor beta chains below was sequenced from the same sample in a study of spatial heterogeneity in lung cancer. Study-wide results and caveats: The number of expanded tumor alpha and beta chains correlated with mutation number.

Each CDR3 protein is one row after TCRdb ran MiXCR on the 5' RACE reads. The data hold about 6,300 distinct CDR3 sequences, with around 1.3% observed a single time. Regarding time point: sample taken at primary tumor resection. Their antigens are not known. The material sequenced was lung tumor tissue, taken at surgery. These receptors all stem from a male donor with early-stage non-small cell lung cancer.

This clonotype has ten or more counts. The chain is built from TRBV6-5 and TRBJ1-4; 8 nucleotides line up with TRBD1. The length of the CDR3 is 15 residues. The germline V gene has CDR1 MNHEY and CDR2 SVGAGI. The trim removed 6 bases at V and 8 bases at J, leaving 11 bases unmatched. CDR3: CASSRTGGAREKLFF. The CDR3 DNA sequence: TGTGCCAGCAGCCGCACAGGGGGTGCTCGAGAAAAACTGTTTTTT.

This clonotype was seen ten or more times. The chain employs TRBV6-6 and TRBJ1-1, with a weak D call TRBD1 (5 bases). Between the trimmed V and J ends, which lost 0 bases and 0 bases, there was a span of 8 bases. From germline, CDR1 is MNHNY and CDR2 SVGAGI (reference sequence). This CDR3 has 15 amino acids. The CDR3 coding sequence is TGTGCCAGCAGTTACTCGATGGGGGTGAACACTGAAGCTTTCTTT. This sequence encodes CASSYSMGVNTEAFF.

Relative to its sample, this clonotype is medium-sized. The V gene is TRBV20-1, the J gene TRBJ2-1; a weak D match, TRBD2 (5 bases). Deletions cut 6 bases from V and 4 bases from J, with 13 bases between. The CDR3 is 13 amino acids. Germline CDR1 and CDR2: DFQATT and SNEGSKA (reference sequence). DNA of the CDR3: TGCAGTGCGAGGGAACGGGGTTACAATGAGCAGTTCTTC. This encodes CSARERGYNEQFF.

This clonotype appeared many times. J is TRBJ1-3 and V is TRBV5-6; no clear D gene. The V gene's germline CDR1 is SGHDT and CDR2 YYEEEE. This CDR3 is 13 amino acids long. Trimming removed 3 bases from V and 0 bases from J, with 4 bases in between. The CDR3 reads CASSYSSGNTIYF. The CDR3 DNA sequence: TGTGCCAGCAGCTACAGCTCTGGAAACACCATATATTTT.

This clonotype is classed as medium-sized. The chain carries TRBV6-1 and TRBJ1-4; no clear D gene. The germline gives CDR1 MNHNS, CDR2 SASEGT. V was shortened by 2 bases and J by 1 base, with 8 bases between the two germline ends. The CDR3 runs to 15 residues. DNA of the CDR3: TGTGCCAGCAGTGAAACCACCTTAACTAATGAAAAACTGTTTTTT. It encodes CASSETTLTNEKLFF.

Ten or more counts support this clonotype. The J gene is TRBJ1-5, the V gene TRBV6-5, with D perhaps TRBD1 (5 bases). This CDR3 contains 16 residues. Trimming stripped 5 bases from V and 2 bases from J, with 16 bases between. CDR1 and CDR2 (germline): MNHEY, SVGAGI. The CDR3 loop reads CASSPWKGNGNQPQHF. The CDR3 bases are TGTGCCAGCAGTCCGTGGAAGGGGAACGGCAATCAGCCCCAGCATTTT.

This clonotype was detected ten times or more. Written as DNA, the CDR3 is TGTGCCAGCAGGGGGACTAGCGGGGCTTCCTACAATGAGCAGTTCTTC. Amino acids: CASRGTSGASYNEQFF. The chain uses TRBV6-1 and TRBJ2-1, with 13 bases aligning to TRBD2. Germline-derived CDR1 and CDR2 are MNHNS and SASEGT. Trimming took 6 bases from V and 1 from J; bases not matched to a gene: 3. The length of the CDR3 is 16 residues.

The sample holds many counts of this clonotype. The chain links TRBV5-6 to TRBJ2-2, with D hard to call. Trimming removed 5 bases from V and 4 bases from J, with 9 bases in between. Per germline, CDR1 SGHDT and CDR2 YYEEEE. This CDR3 comprises 13 residues. CDR3 amino acids: CASSLIGTGELFF. CDR3 bases: TGTGCCAGCAGTCTTATAGGCACCGGGGAGCTGTTTTTT.

This clonotype was observed many times. J is TRBJ2-2 and V is TRBV5-4; D unresolved. The V and J ends lost 1 base and 0 bases respectively, with 7 bases between them. The CDR3 consists of 15 residues. Germline assignment: CDR1 SGHNT and CDR2 YYREEE (reference sequence). For the CDR3, the DNA is TGTGCCAGCAGCTTGTACGAAACGAACACCGGGGAGCTGTTTTTT. This gives the protein CASSLYETNTGELFF.

This clonotype was picked up many times. The chain employs TRBV11-2 and TRBJ1-1; D is undetermined. The ends were cut back, 2 bases at V and 0 bases at J, with 7 bases in the middle. The CDR3 covers 14 residues. Germline V lookup: CDR1 SGHAT, CDR2 FQNNGV. The CDR3 sequence: CASSLTELNTEAFF. CDR3 nucleotide sequence: TGTGCCAGCAGCTTAACAGAACTGAACACTGAAGCTTTCTTT.

By proportion, this clonotype is medium-sized (0.01 to 0.1%). The chain has TRBV5-8 and TRBJ2-5; TRBD2 matches at 12 bases. In germline, CDR1 is SGHTS, CDR2 YDEGEE. The CDR3 has 19 residues. V lost 2 bases to trimming and J lost 2 bases; unmatched junction nucleotides: 13. The CDR3 protein is CASSFPSGRAGIAQETQYF. CDR3 DNA: TGTGCCAGCAGCTTCCCTAGCGGGAGGGCCGGAATAGCGCAAGAGACCCAGTACTTC.

Ten or more counts support this clonotype. The chain combines TRBV7-3 with TRBJ2-7; 7 nucleotides line up with TRBD1. Unmatched junction bases numbered 11, after V lost 5 bases and J lost 7 bases. The CDR3 runs 14 residues. CDR1 and CDR2 (germline): SGHTA, FQGTGA. The CDR3 DNA sequence: TGTGCCAGCAGCCCCGGGACAGAAGGTGTAGAGCAGTACTTC. Protein product: CASSPGTEGVEQYF.

This clonotype was picked up many times. The V and J genes are TRBV20-1 and TRBJ2-5; 11 bases match TRBD2. There are 15 residues in the CDR3. The germline gives CDR1 DFQATT, CDR2 SNEGSKA (reference sequence). The ends lost 4 bases at V and 2 bases at J; junction bases unmatched: 6. This chain's CDR3 is CSAKTSGRKQETQYF. For the CDR3, the DNA is TGCAGTGCTAAAACTAGCGGGAGAAAACAAGAGACCCAGTACTTC.

This clonotype was observed at least ten times. This chain uses TRBV30 with TRBJ1-2; unclear D gene. CDR1 GTSNPN and CDR2 SVGIG come from the germline V gene (reference sequence). The CDR3 has 13 residues. V shed 2 bases and J shed 4 bases, with 11 bases lying between them. The CDR3 nucleotides are TGTGCCTGGAGTCTGCTGGATCCCTATGGCTACACCTTC. Translating gives CAWSLLDPYGYTF.

This clonotype occurred many times. V usage is TRBV29-1 and J usage is TRBJ2-7, with 10 bases fitting TRBD1. The CDR3 runs to 13 residues. The V segment lost 6 bases and the J segment 6 bases; nucleotides outside the gene matches: 8. Germline values: CDR1 SQVTM, CDR2 ANQGSEA. In DNA, the CDR3 is TGCAGCGTACTCGGACAGGGGGGCGCCGAGCAGTACTTC. This sequence encodes CSVLGQGGAEQYF.

This clonotype rates as medium-sized. The chain uses TRBV5-4 and TRBJ1-1; 7 nucleotides match TRBD1. V shed 4 bases, J shed 0 bases, and the junction held 6 bases outside the gene matches. This CDR3 region has 15 residues. Germline loops: CDR1 SGHNT, CDR2 YYREEE (reference sequence). In nucleotides, the CDR3 is TGTGCCAGCAGCCCAAGACAGGGAATGAACACTGAAGCTTTCTTT. Translating gives CASSPRQGMNTEAFF.

This clonotype was seen ten or more times. The rearrangement links TRBV7-3 to TRBJ1-5; tentatively, D is TRBD1 (6 bases). Germline V lookup: CDR1 SGHTA, CDR2 FQGTGA. This CDR3 spans 15 amino acids. V lost 5 bases and J lost 5, with 16 bases in between. This CDR3 reads CASSAHGGADQPQHF. In DNA, the CDR3 is TGTGCCAGCAGCGCGCATGGGGGGGCGGATCAGCCCCAGCATTTT.

This clonotype is judged medium-sized. The CDR3 spells CAISEGDRGRYGYTF. As DNA, the CDR3 is TGTGCCATCAGTGAAGGGGACAGGGGTCGGTATGGCTACACCTTC. This chain joins TRBV10-3 and TRBJ1-2, with 10 bases lining up with TRBD1. The ends lost 3 bases at V and 5 bases at J; junction bases unmatched: 6. This CDR3 is built from 15 residues. Germline CDR1 reads ENHRY; CDR2 reads SYGVKD.

This clonotype was seen many times. The genes are TRBV7-8 and TRBJ1-5; D is possibly TRBD1 (6 bases). CDR1 is SGHVS, CDR2 FQNEAQ, per germline. There are 14 residues in the CDR3. Trimming took off 2 bases at V and 3 bases at J, with 8 bases between the two ends. Here the CDR3 reads CASSLQGINQPQHF. The CDR3 bases are TGTGCCAGCAGCTTACAGGGGATCAATCAGCCCCAGCATTTT.

This clonotype counts as medium-sized. The V call is TRBV20-1, the J call TRBJ2-7; D not certain. The ends were cut back, 6 bases at V and 4 bases at J, with 10 bases in the middle. This CDR3 has 11 amino acids. CDR1 is DFQATT and CDR2 is SNEGSKA in the germline V gene (reference sequence). As DNA, the CDR3 is TGCAGTGCCGGCGACGCATACGAGCAGTACTTC. This encodes CSAGDAYEQYF.

This clonotype is classed as medium-sized. The chain recombines TRBV7-9 with TRBJ1-4, with D uncertain. The CDR3 spans 13 residues. Per germline, CDR1 SEHNR and CDR2 FQNEAQ (reference sequence). Trimming pared 5 bases from V and 8 bases from J, leaving 12 bases between. For the CDR3, the DNA is TGTGCCAGCAGCCGTACGGTAGGAGAAAAACTGTTTTTT. It specifies CASSRTVGEKLFF.